This T cell receptor (beta chain) was sequenced for a study of blood T cell repertoires in COVID-19. Authors' methods: Cell counts per sample came from amplifying reference gene primers. This table comes from immunoSEQ multiplex PCR, and its TCRdb copy is limited to in-frame clones, with some not included. For V, J and clone size, that table is used; D and trimming come from the DNA. This sample has some 230,000 clones, with 70% to 90% found just once. The CDR3 sequence is 13 residues long. Germline V lookup: CDR1 SGHVS, CDR2 FQNEAQ. The V segment lost 3 bases and the J segment 7 bases; nucleotides outside the gene matches: 3.

The rearrangement uses TRBV7-8 and TRBJ1-2; 9 nucleotides line up with TRBD1. The TCR comes from a man over 45 who had recovered from COVID-19. The sequencing input was peripheral blood. CDR3 sequence reads: CASSLYRGPGYTF. The CDR3 DNA sequence: TGTGCCAGCAGCTTGTACAGGGGGCCTGGCTACACCTTC.